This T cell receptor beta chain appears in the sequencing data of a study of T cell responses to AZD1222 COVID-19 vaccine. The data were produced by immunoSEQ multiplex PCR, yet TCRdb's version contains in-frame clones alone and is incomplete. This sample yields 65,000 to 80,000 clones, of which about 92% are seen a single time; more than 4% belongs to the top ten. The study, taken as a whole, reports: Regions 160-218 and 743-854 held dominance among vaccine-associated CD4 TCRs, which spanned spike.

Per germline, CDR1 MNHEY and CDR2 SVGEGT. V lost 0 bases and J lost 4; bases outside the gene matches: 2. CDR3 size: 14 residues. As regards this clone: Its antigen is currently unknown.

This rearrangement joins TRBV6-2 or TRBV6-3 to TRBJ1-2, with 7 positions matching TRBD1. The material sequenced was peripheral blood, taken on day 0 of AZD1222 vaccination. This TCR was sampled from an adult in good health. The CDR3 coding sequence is TGTGCCAGCAGTTACTCAGGGGGCGGCTATGGCTACACCTTC. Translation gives CASSYSGGGYGYTF.